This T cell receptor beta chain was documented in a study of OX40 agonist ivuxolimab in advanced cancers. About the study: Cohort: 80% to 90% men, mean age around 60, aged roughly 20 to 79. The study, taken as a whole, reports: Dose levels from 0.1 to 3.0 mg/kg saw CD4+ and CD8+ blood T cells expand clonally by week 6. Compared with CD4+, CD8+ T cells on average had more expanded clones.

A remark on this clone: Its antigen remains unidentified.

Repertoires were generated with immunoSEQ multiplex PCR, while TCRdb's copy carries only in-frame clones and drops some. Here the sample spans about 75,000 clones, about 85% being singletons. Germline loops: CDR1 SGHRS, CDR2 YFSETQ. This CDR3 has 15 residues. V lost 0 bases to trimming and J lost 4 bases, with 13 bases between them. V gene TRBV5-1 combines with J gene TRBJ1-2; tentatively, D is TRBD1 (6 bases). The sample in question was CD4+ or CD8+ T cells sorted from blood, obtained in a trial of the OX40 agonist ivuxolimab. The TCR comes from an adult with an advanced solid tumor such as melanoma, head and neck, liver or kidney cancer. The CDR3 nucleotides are TGCGCCAGCAGCTTGGACGGGGGGCGCAGCTATGGCTACACCTTC. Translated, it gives CASSLDGGRSYGYTF.